What follows are 8 T cell receptor beta chains derived from one specimen sequenced in a study of T cells after yellow fever vaccination. TCRdb reanalysed the 5' RACE reads using MiXCR and keeps one entry per CDR3 protein. The data contain fewer than 450,000 distinct CDR3 sequences, around a tenth of them singletons. The source material was PBMCs, sampled on the day of the first yellow fever vaccination. These receptors originate from a man aged 18-30 years who received the YFV17D yellow fever vaccine.

In its sample, this clonotype was seen a few times. The genes are TRBV28 and TRBJ1-5; tentatively, D is TRBD1 (5 bases). This CDR3 contains 16 residues. Trimming removed 5 bases at V and 3 bases at J, with 17 bases between. CDR1 is MDHEN, CDR2 SYDVKM, per germline. Written as DNA, the CDR3 is TGTGCCAGCAGTCTCCTTGGGGGAAGATCCAATCAGCCCCAGCATTTT. Protein product: CASSLLGGRSNQPQHF.

In the case of this clonotype: The junction differs from germline at one of its ends, possibly a read error. V and J are TRBV5-1 and TRBJ2-1, with D possibly being TRBD1 or TRBD2 (5 bases each). The CDR3 covers 16 residues. The V gene's germline CDR1 is SGHRS and CDR2 YFSETQ. This chain's CDR3 is CASSLATRDPYTEQFF. The CDR3 DNA sequence: TGCGCCAGCAGCTTGGCCACGAGGGACCCCTACACTGAGCAGTTCTTC. Supplemented by reference TRBV5-1 and TRBJ2-1, the full variable domain reads KAGVTQTPRYLIKTRGQQVTLSCSPISGHRSVSWYQQTPGQGLQFLFEYFSETQRNKGNFPGRFSGRQFSNSRSEMNVSTLELGDSALYLCASSLATRDPYTEQFFGPGTRLTVL.

The V call is TRBV12-3 or TRBV12-4, the J call TRBJ2-7, with 8 bases fitting TRBD2. This CDR3 contains 12 residues. V lost 0 bases to trimming and J lost 12 bases; unmatched junction nucleotides: 4. The CDR3 sequence is CASSLARGEPYF. The DNA for the CDR3 is TGTGCCAGCAGTTTAGCGCGGGGGGAACCGTACTTC.

Many counts were recorded for this clonotype. The chain employs TRBV10-3 and TRBJ2-7, with D possibly matching TRBD1 (6 bases). Germline CDR1 ENHRY, CDR2 SYGVKD. The CDR3 is made up of 14 amino acids. Between the trimmed V and J ends, which lost 0 bases and 3 bases, there was a span of 9 bases. The CDR3 region is CAISESNRDYEQYF. CDR3 nucleotides: TGTGCCATCAGTGAGTCCAACAGGGACTACGAGCAGTACTTC.

This clonotype was observed a few times. The chain recombines TRBV5-6 with TRBJ2-5, with D perhaps matching TRBD2 (6 bases). This CDR3 is 14 amino acids long. With 1 base removed from V and 7 bases from J, the gap between germline ends came to 14 bases. Germline lookup yields CDR1 SGHDT and CDR2 YYEEEE. The CDR3 protein is CASSLPGRQSTQYF. The CDR3 DNA sequence: TGTGCCAGCAGCTTGCCCGGGAGACAGTCGACCCAGTACTTC.

V is TRBV6-5 and J is TRBJ2-5, with 11 bases matching TRBD2. CDR3 size: 16 residues. Germline V lookup: CDR1 MNHEY, CDR2 SVGAGI. After removal of 4 bases from V and 5 bases from J, the junction contained 9 bases not matched to a gene. The CDR3 DNA is TGTGCCAGCAGTTGGGGAATTGGACTAGCGGGTGAGACCCAGTACTTC. Translated: CASSWGIGLAGETQYF.

This clonotype was recorded many times. This rearrangement joins TRBV6-2 or TRBV6-3 to TRBJ2-1, with a tentative D call TRBD1 (6 bases). CDR3 length: 20 amino acids. The germline V gene encodes CDR1 MNHEY and CDR2 SVGEGT. V lost 4 bases to trimming and J lost 0 bases, with 25 bases between them. In DNA, the CDR3 is TGTGCCAGCAGTTCTGACTGGACAGCCGCTTACCTTAGCTCCTACAATGAGCAGTTCTTC. Translated: CASSSDWTAAYLSSYNEQFF.

The chain uses TRBV6-6 and TRBJ2-3; a weak D match, TRBD1 (6 bases). CDR3 length: 13 residues. V lost 8 bases, J lost 2 bases, and 11 bases lay in between. Germline V gene data show CDR1 as MNHNY and CDR2 as SVGAGI (reference sequence). The CDR3 DNA reads TGTGCCAGCTTGGGGACAATCACAGATACGCAGTATTTT. Protein: CASLGTITDTQYF.